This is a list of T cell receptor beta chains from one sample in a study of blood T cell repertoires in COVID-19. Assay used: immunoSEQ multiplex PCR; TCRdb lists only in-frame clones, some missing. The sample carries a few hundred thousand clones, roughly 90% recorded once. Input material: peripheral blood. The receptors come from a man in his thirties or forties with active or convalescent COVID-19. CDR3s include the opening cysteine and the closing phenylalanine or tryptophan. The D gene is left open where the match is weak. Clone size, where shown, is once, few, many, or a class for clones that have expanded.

cdr3_aa: CASSESRSGGARNEQFF
cdr3_nt: TGCGCCAGCAGTGAGTCGAGGAGCGGGGGGGCCCGCAATGAGCAGTTCTTC
clone_size: NA
j_call: TRBJ2-1
v_call: TRBV10-2
d_call: TRBD2

cdr3_aa: CASSRAGEQYF
cdr3_nt: TGTGCCAGTAGCAGGGCCGGCGAGCAGTACTTC
clone_size: NA
j_call: TRBJ2-7
v_call: TRBV19
d_call: NA

cdr3_aa: CASSQAAANTEAFF
cdr3_nt: TGCGCCAGCAGCCAAGCCGCGGCGAACACTGAAGCTTTCTTT
clone_size: NA
j_call: TRBJ1-1
v_call: TRBV4-3
d_call: NA

cdr3_aa: CASSLAGGRKPNQPQHF
cdr3_nt: TGTGCCAGCAGCTTAGCTGGGGGCAGGAAACCCAATCAGCCCCAGCATTTT
clone_size: NA
j_call: TRBJ1-5
v_call: TRBV7-8
d_call: NA

cdr3_aa: CASSQETGLANEQFF
cdr3_nt: TGTGCCAGCAGCCAAGAGACAGGGCTAGCGAATGAGCAGTTCTTC
clone_size: NA
j_call: TRBJ2-1
v_call: TRBV4-2
d_call: NA

cdr3_aa: CASSAMGDGELFF
cdr3_nt: TGTGCCAGCTCAGCTATGGGCGACGGGGAGCTGTTTTTT
clone_size: NA
j_call: TRBJ2-2
v_call: TRBV18
d_call: NA

cdr3_aa: CASSERIRGSNQPQHF
cdr3_nt: TGTGCCAGCAGTGAAAGGATAAGGGGGAGCAATCAGCCCCAGCATTTT
clone_size: NA
j_call: TRBJ1-5
v_call: TRBV6-1
d_call: NA

cdr3_aa: CASCRRAYEQYF
cdr3_nt: TGTGCCAGCTGCCGGAGGGCCTACGAGCAGTACTTC
clone_size: NA
j_call: TRBJ2-7
v_call: TRBV6-2/TRBV6-3
d_call: NA

cdr3_aa: CASSLLFRGTGATSGANVLTF
cdr3_nt: TGTGCCAGCAGCTTATTGTTCCGGGGAACAGGGGCGACCTCTGGGGCCAACGTCCTGACTTTC
clone_size: NA
j_call: TRBJ2-6
v_call: TRBV7-6
d_call: TRBD1

cdr3_aa: CASSHVRGATYEQYF
cdr3_nt: TGCGCCAGCAGCCACGTGCGGGGAGCTACCTACGAGCAGTACTTC
clone_size: NA
j_call: TRBJ2-7
v_call: TRBV4-1
d_call: NA

cdr3_aa: CASTHRGNTIYF
cdr3_nt: TGTGCCAGCACCCACAGGGGAAACACCATATATTTT
clone_size: NA
j_call: TRBJ1-3
v_call: TRBV6-6
d_call: NA

cdr3_aa: CASSAGGPNEKLFF
cdr3_nt: TGTGCCAGCAGCGCAGGGGGGCCTAATGAAAAACTGTTTTTT
clone_size: NA
j_call: TRBJ1-4
v_call: TRBV7-3
d_call: TRBD1

cdr3_aa: CATEDRNTDTQYF
cdr3_nt: TGTGCCACCGAGGACAGAAACACAGATACGCAGTATTTT
clone_size: NA
j_call: TRBJ2-3
v_call: TRBV19
d_call: NA

cdr3_aa: CASSVTPSYEQYF
cdr3_nt: TGCGCCAGCAGCGTGACACCGTCCTACGAGCAGTACTTC
clone_size: NA
j_call: TRBJ2-7
v_call: TRBV5-1
d_call: NA

cdr3_aa: CSVGGFNTEAFF
cdr3_nt: TGCAGCGTGGGGGGGTTTAACACTGAAGCTTTCTTT
clone_size: NA
j_call: TRBJ1-1
v_call: TRBV29-1
d_call: NA

cdr3_aa: CASSPSSRAGANVLTF
cdr3_nt: TGTGCCAGCTCACCATCGTCCAGGGCTGGGGCCAACGTCCTGACTTTC
clone_size: NA
j_call: TRBJ2-6
v_call: TRBV18
d_call: NA

cdr3_aa: CASSSGTRTNEQFF
cdr3_nt: TGTGCCAGCAGTTCCGGGACTAGAACAAATGAGCAGTTCTTC
clone_size: NA
j_call: TRBJ2-1
v_call: TRBV6-5
d_call: TRBD2

cdr3_aa: CASSIVLAGQETQYF
cdr3_nt: TGTGCCAGTAGTATAGTACTAGCGGGGCAAGAGACCCAGTACTTC
clone_size: NA
j_call: TRBJ2-5
v_call: TRBV19
d_call: TRBD2

cdr3_aa: CASSPGQIQLVPGNTIYF
cdr3_nt: TGTGCCAGCTCACCGGGACAAATCCAGCTGGTCCCTGGAAACACCATATATTTT
clone_size: NA
j_call: TRBJ1-3
v_call: TRBV18
d_call: NA

cdr3_aa: CASSPQGASHSNQPQHF
cdr3_nt: TGCGCCAGCAGTCCCCAGGGGGCATCTCATAGCAATCAGCCCCAGCATTTT
clone_size: few
j_call: TRBJ1-5
v_call: TRBV5-1
d_call: TRBD1

cdr3_aa: CASSFGAGIGEAFF
cdr3_nt: TGTGCCAGCAGCTTTGGGGCAGGGATAGGTGAAGCTTTCTTT
clone_size: NA
j_call: TRBJ1-1
v_call: TRBV7-9
d_call: NA

cdr3_aa: CASSIDRPSFGEQFF
cdr3_nt: TGTGCCAGTAGTATAGATCGTCCTAGTTTTGGTGAGCAGTTCTTC
clone_size: NA
j_call: TRBJ2-1
v_call: TRBV19
d_call: NA